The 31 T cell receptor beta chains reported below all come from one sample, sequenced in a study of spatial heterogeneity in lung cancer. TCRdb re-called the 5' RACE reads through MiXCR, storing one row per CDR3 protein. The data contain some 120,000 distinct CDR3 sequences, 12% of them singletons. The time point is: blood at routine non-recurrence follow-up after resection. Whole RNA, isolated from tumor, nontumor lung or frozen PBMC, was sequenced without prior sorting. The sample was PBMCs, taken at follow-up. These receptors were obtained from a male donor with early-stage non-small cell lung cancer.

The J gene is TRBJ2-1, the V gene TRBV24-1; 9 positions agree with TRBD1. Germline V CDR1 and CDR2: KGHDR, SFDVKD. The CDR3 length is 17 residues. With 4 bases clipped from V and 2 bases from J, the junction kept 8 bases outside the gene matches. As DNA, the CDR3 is TGTGCCACCAGTGACGCAAACAGGGGGCCAGCCTACAATGAGCAGTTCTTC. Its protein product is CATSDANRGPAYNEQFF.

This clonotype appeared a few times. The CDR3 here is CASSPISGGATDTQYF. The DNA of the CDR3 is TGCGCCAGCAGCCCCATTAGCGGGGGGGCAACAGATACGCAGTATTTT. The chain recombines TRBV5-1 with TRBJ2-3; 11 positions agree with TRBD2. The germline V gene has CDR1 SGHRS and CDR2 YFSETQ. V gave up 4 bases and J gave up 3 bases; unmatched junction bases: 7. The CDR3 contains 16 residues.

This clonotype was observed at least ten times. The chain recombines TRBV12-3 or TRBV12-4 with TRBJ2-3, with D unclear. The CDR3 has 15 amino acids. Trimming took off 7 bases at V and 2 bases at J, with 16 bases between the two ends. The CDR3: CASTSLYGNTDTQYF. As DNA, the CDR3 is TGTGCCAGCACCTCCCTCTATGGGAACACAGATACGCAGTATTTT.

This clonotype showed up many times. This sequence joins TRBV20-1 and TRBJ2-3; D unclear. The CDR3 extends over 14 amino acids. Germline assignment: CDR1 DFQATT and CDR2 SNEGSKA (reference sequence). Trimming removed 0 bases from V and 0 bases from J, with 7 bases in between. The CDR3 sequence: CSARDRASTDTQYF. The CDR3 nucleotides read TGCAGTGCTAGAGATCGGGCTAGCACAGATACGCAGTATTTT.

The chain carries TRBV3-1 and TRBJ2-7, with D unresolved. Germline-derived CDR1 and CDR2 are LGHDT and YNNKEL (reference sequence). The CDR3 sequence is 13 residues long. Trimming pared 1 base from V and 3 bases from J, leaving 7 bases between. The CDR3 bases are TGTGCCAGCAGCCAAGTTCGCTTCTACGAGCAGTACTTC. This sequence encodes CASSQVRFYEQYF.

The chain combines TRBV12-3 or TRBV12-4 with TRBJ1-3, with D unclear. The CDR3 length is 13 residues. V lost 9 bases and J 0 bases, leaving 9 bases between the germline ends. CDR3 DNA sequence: TGTGCCAGTTTGCGCAGCTCTGGAAACACCATATATTTT. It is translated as CASLRSSGNTIYF.

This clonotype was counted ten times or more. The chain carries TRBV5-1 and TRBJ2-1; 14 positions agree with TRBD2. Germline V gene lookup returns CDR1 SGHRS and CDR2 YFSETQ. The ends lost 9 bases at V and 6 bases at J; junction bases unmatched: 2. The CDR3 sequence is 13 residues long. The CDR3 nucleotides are TGCGCCACCGGACTAGCGGGGGGCAATGAGCAGTTCTTC. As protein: CATGLAGGNEQFF.

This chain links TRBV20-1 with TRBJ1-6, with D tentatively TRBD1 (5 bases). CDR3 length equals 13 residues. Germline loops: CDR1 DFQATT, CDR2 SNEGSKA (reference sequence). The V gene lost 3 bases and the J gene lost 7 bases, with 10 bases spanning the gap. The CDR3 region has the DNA TGCAGTGCTAGGGGGGTTTCGAATTCACCCCTCCACTTT. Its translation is CSARGVSNSPLHF.

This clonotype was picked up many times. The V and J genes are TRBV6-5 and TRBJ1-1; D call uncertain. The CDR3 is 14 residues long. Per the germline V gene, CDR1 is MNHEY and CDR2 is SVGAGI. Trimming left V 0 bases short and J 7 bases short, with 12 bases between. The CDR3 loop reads CASSYSPRHFEAFF. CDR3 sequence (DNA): TGTGCCAGCAGTTACTCCCCTCGTCACTTTGAAGCTTTCTTT.

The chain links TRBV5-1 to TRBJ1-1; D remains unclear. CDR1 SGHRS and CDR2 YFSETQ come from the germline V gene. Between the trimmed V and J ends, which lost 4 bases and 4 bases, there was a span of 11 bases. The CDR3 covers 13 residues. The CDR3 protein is CASSMEHFTEAFF. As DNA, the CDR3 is TGCGCCAGCAGCATGGAACATTTCACTGAAGCTTTCTTT.

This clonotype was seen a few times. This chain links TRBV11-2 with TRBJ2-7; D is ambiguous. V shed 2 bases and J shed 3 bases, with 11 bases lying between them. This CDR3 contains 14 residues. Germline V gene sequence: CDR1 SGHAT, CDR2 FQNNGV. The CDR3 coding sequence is TGTGCCAGCAGCTTAATTGTGACGAACTACGAGCAGTACTTC. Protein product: CASSLIVTNYEQYF. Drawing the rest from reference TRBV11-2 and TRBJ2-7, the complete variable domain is EAGVAQSPRYKIIEKRQSVAFWCNPISGHATLYWYQQILGQGPKLLIQFQNNGVVDDSQLPKDRFSAERLKGVDSTLKIQPAKLEDSAVYLCASSLIVTNYEQYFGPGTRLTVT.

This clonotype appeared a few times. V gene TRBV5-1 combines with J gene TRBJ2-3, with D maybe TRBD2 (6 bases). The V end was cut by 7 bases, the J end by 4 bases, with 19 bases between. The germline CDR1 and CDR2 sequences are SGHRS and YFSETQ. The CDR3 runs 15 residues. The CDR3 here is CASGVGGRRADTQYF. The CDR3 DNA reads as TGCGCCAGCGGGGTCGGGGGTCGGCGCGCAGATACGCAGTATTTT.

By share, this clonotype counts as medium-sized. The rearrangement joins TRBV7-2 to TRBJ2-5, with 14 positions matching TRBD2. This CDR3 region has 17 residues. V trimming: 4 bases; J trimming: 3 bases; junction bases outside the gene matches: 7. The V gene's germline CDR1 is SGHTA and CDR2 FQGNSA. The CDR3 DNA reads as TGTGCCAGCAGCTCCAGGACTAGCGGGGGGCTAAAAGAGACCCAGTACTTC. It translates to CASSSRTSGGLKETQYF.

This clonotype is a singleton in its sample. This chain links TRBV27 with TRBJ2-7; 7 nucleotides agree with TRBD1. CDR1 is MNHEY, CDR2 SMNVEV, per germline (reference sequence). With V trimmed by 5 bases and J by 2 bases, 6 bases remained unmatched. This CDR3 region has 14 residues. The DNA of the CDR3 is TGTGCCAGCAGTACTGGGACAGCCACCTACGAGCAGTACTTC. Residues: CASSTGTATYEQYF.

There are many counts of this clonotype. Here the CDR3 DNA reads TGTGCCAGCAGCTTGTCGGGACAGGGTAACGAGCAGTACTTC. Encoded protein: CASSLSGQGNEQYF. V is TRBV7-2 and J is TRBJ2-7, with TRBD1 identical over 9 bases. J was trimmed by 5 bases and V by 3 bases; bases with no gene match: 5. Germline V gives CDR1 SGHTA, CDR2 FQGNSA. CDR3 length: 14 amino acids.

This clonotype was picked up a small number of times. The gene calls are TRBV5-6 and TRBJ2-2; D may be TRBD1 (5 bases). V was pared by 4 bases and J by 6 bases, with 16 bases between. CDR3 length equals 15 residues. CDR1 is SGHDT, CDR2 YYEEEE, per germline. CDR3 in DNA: TGTGCCAGCAGCGCGAGACAGCAATCTTCCGGGGAGCTGTTTTTT. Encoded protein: CASSARQQSSGELFF.

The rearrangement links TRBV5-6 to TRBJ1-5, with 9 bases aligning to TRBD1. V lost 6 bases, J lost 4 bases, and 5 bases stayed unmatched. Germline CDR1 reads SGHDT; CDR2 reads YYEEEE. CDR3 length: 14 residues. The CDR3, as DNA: TGTGCCAGCACTCTCGGGACAGGGAATCAGCCCCAGCATTTT. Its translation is CASTLGTGNQPQHF.

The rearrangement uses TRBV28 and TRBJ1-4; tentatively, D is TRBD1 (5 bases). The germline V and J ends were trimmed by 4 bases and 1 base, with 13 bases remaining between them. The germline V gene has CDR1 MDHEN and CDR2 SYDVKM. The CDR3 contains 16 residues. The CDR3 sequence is CASSWGRRRTNEKLFF. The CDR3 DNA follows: TGTGCCAGCAGTTGGGGCCGGCGGAGAACTAATGAAAAACTGTTTTTT.

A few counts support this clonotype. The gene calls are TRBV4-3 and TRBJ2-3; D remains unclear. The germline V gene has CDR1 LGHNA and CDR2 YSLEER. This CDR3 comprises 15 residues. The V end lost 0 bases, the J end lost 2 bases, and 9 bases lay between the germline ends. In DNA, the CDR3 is TGCGCCAGCAGCCAAGACTACACACACACAGATACGCAGTATTTT. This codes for CASSQDYTHTDTQYF.

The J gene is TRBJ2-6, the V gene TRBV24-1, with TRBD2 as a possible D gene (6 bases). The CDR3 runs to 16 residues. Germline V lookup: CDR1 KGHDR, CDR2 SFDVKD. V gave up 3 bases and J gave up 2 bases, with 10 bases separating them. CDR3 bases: TGTGCCACCAGTGATCCGGGACTGACTGGGGCCAACGTCCTGACTTTC. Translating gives CATSDPGLTGANVLTF.

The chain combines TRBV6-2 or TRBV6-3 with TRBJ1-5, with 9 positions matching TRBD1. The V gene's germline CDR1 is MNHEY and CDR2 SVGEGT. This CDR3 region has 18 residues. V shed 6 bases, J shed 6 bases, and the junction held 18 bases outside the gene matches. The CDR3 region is CASSPAQVTGGAGQPQHF. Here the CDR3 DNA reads TGTGCCAGCAGCCCGGCCCAAGTCACAGGGGGCGCGGGTCAGCCCCAGCATTTT.

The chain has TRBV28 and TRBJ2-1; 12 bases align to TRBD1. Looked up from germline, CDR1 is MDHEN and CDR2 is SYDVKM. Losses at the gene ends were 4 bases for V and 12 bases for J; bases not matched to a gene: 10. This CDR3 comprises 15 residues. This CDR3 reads CASSSAGQGALRQFF. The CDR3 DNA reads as TGTGCCAGCAGTTCCGCGGGACAGGGGGCTCTCCGGCAGTTCTTC.

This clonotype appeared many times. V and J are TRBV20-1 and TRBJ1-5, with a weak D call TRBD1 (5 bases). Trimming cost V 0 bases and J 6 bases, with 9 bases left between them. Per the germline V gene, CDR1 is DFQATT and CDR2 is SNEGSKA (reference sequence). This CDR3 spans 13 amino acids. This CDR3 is CSARDRGVQPQHF. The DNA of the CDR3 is TGCAGTGCTAGAGATAGAGGGGTTCAGCCCCAGCATTTT.

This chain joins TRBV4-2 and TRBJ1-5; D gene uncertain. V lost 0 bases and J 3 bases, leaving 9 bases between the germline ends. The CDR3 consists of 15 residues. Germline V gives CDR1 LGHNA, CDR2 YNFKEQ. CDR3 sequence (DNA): TGTGCCAGCAGCCAAGATGGCCACCCCAATCAGCCCCAGCATTTT. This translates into CASSQDGHPNQPQHF.

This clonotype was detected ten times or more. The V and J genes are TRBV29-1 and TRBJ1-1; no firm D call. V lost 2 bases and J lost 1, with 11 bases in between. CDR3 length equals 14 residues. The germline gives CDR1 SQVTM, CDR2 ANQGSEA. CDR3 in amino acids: CSVELYGRNTEAFF. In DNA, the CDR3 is TGCAGCGTTGAATTATATGGGAGGAACACTGAAGCTTTCTTT.

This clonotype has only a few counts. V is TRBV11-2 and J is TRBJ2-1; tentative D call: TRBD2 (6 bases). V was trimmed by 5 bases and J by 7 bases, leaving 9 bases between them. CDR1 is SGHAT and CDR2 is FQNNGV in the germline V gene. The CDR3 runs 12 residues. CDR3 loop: CASSALANEQFF. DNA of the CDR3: TGTGCCAGCAGCGCTCTAGCGAATGAGCAGTTCTTC.

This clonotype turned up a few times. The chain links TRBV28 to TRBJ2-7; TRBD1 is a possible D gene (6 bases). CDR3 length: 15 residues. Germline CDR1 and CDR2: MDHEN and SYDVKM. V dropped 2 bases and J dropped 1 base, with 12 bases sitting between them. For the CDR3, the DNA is TGTGCCAGCAGTTTACCAGCAGGGGCATCCTACGAGCAGTACTTC. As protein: CASSLPAGASYEQYF. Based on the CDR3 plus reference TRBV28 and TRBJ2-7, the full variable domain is DVKVTQSSRYLVKRTGEKVFLECVQDMDHENMFWYRQDPGLGLRLIYFSYDVKMKEKGDIPEGYSVSREKKERFSLILESASTNQTSMYLCASSLPAGASYEQYFGPGTRLTVT.

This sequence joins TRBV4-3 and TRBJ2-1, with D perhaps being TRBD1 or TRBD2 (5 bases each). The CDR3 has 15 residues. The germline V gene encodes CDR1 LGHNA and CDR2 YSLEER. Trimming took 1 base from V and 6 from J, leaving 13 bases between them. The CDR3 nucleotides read TGCGCCAGCAGCCAAGGAGGGGTTATCGGCAATGAGCAGTTCTTC. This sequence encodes CASSQGGVIGNEQFF.

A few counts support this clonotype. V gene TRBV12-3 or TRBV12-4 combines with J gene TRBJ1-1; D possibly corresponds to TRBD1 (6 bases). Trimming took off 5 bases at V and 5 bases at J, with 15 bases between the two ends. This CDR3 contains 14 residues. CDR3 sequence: CASSLTGWRTEAFF. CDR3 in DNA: TGTGCCAGCAGTCTTACAGGGTGGAGAACTGAAGCTTTCTTT.

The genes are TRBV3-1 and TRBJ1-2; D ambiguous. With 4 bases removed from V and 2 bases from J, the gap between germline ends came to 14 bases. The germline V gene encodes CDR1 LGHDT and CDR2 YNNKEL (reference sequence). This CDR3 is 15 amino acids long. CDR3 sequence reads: CASSPKLRTNYGYTF. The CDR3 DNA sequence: TGTGCCAGCAGCCCAAAGTTAAGGACGAACTATGGCTACACCTTC.

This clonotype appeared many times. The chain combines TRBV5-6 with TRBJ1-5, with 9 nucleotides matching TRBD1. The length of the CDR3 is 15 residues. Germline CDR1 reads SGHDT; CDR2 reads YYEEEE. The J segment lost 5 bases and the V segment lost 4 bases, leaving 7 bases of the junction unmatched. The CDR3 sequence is CASSSIRDRDQPQHF. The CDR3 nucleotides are TGTGCCAGCAGCAGCATCCGGGACAGGGATCAGCCCCAGCATTTT.